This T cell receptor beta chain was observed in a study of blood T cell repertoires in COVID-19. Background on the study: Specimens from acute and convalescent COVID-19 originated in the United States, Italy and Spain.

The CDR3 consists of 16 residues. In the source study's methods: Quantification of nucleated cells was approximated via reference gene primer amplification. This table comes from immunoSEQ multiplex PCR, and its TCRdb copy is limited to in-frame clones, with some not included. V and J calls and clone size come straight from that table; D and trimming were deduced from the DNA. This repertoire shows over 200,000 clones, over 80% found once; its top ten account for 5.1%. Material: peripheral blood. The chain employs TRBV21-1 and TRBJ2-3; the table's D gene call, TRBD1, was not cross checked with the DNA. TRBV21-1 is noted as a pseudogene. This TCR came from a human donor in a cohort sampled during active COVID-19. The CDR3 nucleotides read TGTGCCAGCAGCGAACGGACAGGGAAGGGCACAGATACGCAGTATTTT. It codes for CASSERTGKGTDTQYF.